This T cell receptor beta chain was captured in a study of T cell responses to AZD1222 COVID-19 vaccine. The study's findings and limits: Among spike-specific TCRs, nearly half reportedly target unmutated variant regions. Donors skewed white British and female; clonal diversity was possibly underestimated. Dominant at 160-218 and 743-854, vaccine-associated CD4 TCRs also spanned spike.

Repertoires were generated with immunoSEQ multiplex PCR, while TCRdb's copy carries only in-frame clones and drops some. The sample carries roughly 51,000 clones, more than 80% recorded once. This clone was recorded a few times. The target antigen is unknown. Germline CDR1 LGHNT, CDR2 FRNRAP. The CDR3 consists of 14 residues. Germline trimming cut 3 bases from V and 4 bases from J; bases unmatched to any gene: 5. The sequence was collected from an adult who received the AZD1222 COVID-19 vaccine. The source material was peripheral blood, sampled 28 days after the second AZD1222 dose. J is TRBJ2-7 and V is TRBV12-5; 8 bases agree with TRBD1. CDR3 loop: CASGLGTGAYEQYF. The DNA of the CDR3 is TGTGCTAGTGGTTTAGGGACAGGTGCGTACGAGCAGTACTTC.